This paragraph covers one TCR beta chain sequence. The data are from a study of T cell changes during pregnancy in multiple sclerosis. TCRdb keeps only in-frame clones here, not all; method: immunoSEQ multiplex PCR. The sample includes tens of thousands of clones, about 89% of them seen just once. The CDR3 length is 13 residues. Germline assignment: CDR1 KGHSH and CDR2 LQKENI. V was cut by 6 bases and J by 2 bases, with 10 bases left in between. The chain has TRBV18 and TRBJ2-5; D is unresolved. This receptor was taken from a female donor with multiple sclerosis, enrolled in a pregnancy study. The sequencing used CD4+ T cells from peripheral blood mononuclear cells, collected in the first trimester of pregnancy. CDR3 DNA sequence: TGTGCCAGCTCCCCCGGCAGGCAAGAGACCCAGTACTTC. This sequence encodes CASSPGRQETQYF.